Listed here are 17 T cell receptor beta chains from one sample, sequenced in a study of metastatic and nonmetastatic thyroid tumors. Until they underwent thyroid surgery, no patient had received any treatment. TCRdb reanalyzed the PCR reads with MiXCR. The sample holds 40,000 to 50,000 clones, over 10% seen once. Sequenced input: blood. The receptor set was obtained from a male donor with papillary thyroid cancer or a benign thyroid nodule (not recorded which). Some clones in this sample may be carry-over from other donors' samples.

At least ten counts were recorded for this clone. In nucleotides, the CDR3 is TGCAGTGGGGTCCCGGGACAGGGCTCCTACGAGCAGTACTTC. Its protein product is CSGVPGQGSYEQYF. The chain links TRBV20-1 to TRBJ2-7; 9 bases are a match to TRBD1. In germline, CDR1 is DFQATT, CDR2 SNEGSKA (reference sequence). Losses at the gene ends were 7 bases for V and 0 bases for J; bases not matched to a gene: 7. The CDR3 runs 14 residues.

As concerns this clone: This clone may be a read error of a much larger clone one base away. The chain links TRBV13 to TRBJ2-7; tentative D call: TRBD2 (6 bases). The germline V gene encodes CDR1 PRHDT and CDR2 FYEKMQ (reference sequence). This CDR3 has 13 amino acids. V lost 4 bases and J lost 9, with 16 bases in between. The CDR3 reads CASSSLRGGVQYF. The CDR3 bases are TGTGCCAGCAGCTCCCTACGGGGAGGCGTGCAGTACTTC.

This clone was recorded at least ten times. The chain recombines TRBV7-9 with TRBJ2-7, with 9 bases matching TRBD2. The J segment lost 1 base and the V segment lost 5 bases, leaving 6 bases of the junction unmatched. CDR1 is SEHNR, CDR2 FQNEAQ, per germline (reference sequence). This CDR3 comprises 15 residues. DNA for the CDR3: TGTGCCAGCAGCGGCGGGAGGGTACCGTCCTACGAGCAGTACTTC. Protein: CASSGGRVPSYEQYF.

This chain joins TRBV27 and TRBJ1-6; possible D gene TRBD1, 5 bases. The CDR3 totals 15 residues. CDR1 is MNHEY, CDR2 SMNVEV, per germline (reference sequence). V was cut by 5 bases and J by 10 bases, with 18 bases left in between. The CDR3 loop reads CASSPDGARWSPLHF. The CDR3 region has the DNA TGTGCCAGCAGTCCGGACGGGGCGAGGTGGTCACCCCTCCACTTT.

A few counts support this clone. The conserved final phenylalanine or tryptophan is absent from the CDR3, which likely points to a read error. The CDR3, as DNA: TGTGCCAGCACCGCGGTGGGGGGGGCGCCTTACGAGCAGTACCTC. Its translation is CASTAVGGAPYEQYL. The J gene is TRBJ2-7, the V gene TRBV6-2 or TRBV6-3, with a weak D call TRBD2 (7 bases). The V and J ends lost 7 bases and 4 bases respectively, with 20 bases between them. Germline CDR1 and CDR2: MNHEY and SVGEGT. This CDR3 is built from 15 residues.

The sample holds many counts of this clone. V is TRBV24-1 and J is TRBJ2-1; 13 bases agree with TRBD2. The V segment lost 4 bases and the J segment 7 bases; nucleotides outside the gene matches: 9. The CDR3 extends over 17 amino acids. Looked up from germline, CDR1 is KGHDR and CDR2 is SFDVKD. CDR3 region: CATSDLQLAGGSNEQFF. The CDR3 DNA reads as TGTGCCACCAGTGACCTCCAACTAGCGGGAGGGTCTAATGAGCAGTTCTTC.

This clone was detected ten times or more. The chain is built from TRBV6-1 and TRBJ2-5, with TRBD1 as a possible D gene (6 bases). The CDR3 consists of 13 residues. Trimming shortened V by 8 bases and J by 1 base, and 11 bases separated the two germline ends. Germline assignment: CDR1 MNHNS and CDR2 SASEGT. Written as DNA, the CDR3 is TGTGCCAGCGTAGGACAGCTCCAAGAGACCCAGTACTTC. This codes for CASVGQLQETQYF.

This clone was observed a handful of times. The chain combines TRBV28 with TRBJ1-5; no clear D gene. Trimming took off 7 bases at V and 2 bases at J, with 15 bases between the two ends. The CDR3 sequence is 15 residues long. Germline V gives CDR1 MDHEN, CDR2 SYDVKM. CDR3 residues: CASMPGLFRNQPQHF. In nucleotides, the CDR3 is TGTGCCAGCATGCCGGGTCTGTTTCGCAATCAGCCCCAGCATTTT.

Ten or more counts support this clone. The CDR3 DNA follows: TGTGCCAGTAGTATAGCTGGGGTCCAGACAGATACGCAGTATTTT. Encoded protein: CASSIAGVQTDTQYF. The V call is TRBV19, the J call TRBJ2-3; no definite D call. Deletions cut 1 base from V and 3 bases from J, with 11 bases between. CDR3 length equals 15 residues. Germline CDR1 and CDR2: LNHDA and SQIVND (reference sequence).

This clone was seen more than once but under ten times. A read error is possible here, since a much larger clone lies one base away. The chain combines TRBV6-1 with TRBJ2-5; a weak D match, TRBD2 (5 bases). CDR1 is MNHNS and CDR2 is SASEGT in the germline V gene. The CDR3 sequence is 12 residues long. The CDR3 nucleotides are TGTTCCAGCAGGAGGCCGAAAGAGACCCAGTACTTC. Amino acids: CSSRRPKETQYF.

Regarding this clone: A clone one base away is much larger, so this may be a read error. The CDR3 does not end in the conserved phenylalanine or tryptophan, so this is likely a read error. The CDR3 loop is CASRKGPQYQETQYL. For the CDR3, the DNA is TGTGCCAGTAGGAAGGGACCTCAGTACCAAGAGACCCAGTACCTC. The rearrangement joins TRBV19 to TRBJ2-5; either TRBD1 or TRBD2 may supply D (5 bases each). Germline V lookup: CDR1 LNHDA, CDR2 SQIVND (reference sequence). CDR3 size: 15 residues. Trimming left V 6 bases short and J 0 bases short, with 14 bases between.

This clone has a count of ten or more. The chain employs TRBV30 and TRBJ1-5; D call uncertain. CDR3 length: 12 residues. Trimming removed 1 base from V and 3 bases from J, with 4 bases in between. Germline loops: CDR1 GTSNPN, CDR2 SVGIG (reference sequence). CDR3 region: CAWSAYNQPQHF. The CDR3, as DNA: TGTGCCTGGAGTGCTTACAATCAGCCCCAGCATTTT.

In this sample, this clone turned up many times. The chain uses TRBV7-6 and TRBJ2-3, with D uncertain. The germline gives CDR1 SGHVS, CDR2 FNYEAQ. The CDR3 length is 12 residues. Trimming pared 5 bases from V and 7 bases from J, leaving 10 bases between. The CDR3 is CASSTLTNTQYF. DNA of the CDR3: TGTGCCAGCAGCACCCTCACGAATACGCAGTATTTT. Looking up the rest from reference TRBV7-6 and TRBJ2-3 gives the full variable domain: GAGVSQSPRYKVTKRGQDVALRCDPISGHVSLYWYRQALGQGPEFLTYFNYEAQQDKSGLPNDRFSAERPEGSISTLTIQRTEQRDSAMYRCASSTLTNTQYFGPGTRLTVL.

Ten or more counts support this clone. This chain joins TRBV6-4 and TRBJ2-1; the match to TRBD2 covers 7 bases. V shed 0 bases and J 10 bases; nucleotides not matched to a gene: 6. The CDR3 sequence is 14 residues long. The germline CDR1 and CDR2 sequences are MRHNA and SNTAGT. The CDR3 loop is CASSDSGGVEEQFF. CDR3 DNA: TGTGCCAGCAGTGACTCGGGAGGGGTTGAAGAGCAGTTCTTC.

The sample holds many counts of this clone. The CDR3 is CASRPTSGRVMETQYF. The CDR3 bases are TGTGCCAGCAGACCGACTAGCGGGAGGGTTATGGAGACCCAGTACTTC. The chain uses TRBV6-2 or TRBV6-3 and TRBJ2-5; 14 bases agree with TRBD2. The germline CDR1 and CDR2 sequences are MNHEY and SVGEGT. The CDR3 sequence is 16 residues long. The V gene end was trimmed by 6 bases and the J gene end by 5 bases; junction bases not matched to a gene: 8.

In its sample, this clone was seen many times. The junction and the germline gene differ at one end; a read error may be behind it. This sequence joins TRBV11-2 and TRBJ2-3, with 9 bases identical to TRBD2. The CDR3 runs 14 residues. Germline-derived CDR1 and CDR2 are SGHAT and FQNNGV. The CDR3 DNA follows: TGTGCCAGCACCGATAGCGGGAGTATGGATACGCGGTATTTT. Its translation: CASTDSGSMDTRYF. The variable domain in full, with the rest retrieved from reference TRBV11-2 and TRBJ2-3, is EAGVAQSPRYKIIEKRQSVAFWCNPISGHATLYWYQQILGQGPKLLIQFQNNGVVDDSQLPKDRFSAERLKGVDSTLKIQPAKLEDSAVYLCASTDSGSMDTRYFGPGTRLTVL.

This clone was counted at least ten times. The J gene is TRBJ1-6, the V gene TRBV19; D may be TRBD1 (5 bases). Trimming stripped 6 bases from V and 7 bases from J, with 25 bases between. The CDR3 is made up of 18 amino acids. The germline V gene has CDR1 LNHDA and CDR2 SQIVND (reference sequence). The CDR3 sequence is CASRTSSGLPITNSPLHF. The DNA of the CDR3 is TGTGCCAGTAGAACTTCCTCGGGACTCCCGATTACGAATTCACCCCTCCACTTT.